This T cell receptor beta chain stems from a study of blood T cell repertoires in COVID-19. Produced via immunoSEQ multiplex PCR; TCRdb's table is partial and in-frame only. The sample lists more than 300,000 clones, around 88% occurring once. Per germline, CDR1 SGDLS and CDR2 YYNGEE. Trimming removed 0 bases at V and 4 bases at J, with 10 bases between. CDR3 length: 14 residues. The rearrangement joins TRBV9 to TRBJ1-2, with unresolved D. The sample was peripheral blood. This receptor was identified in a woman in her fifties or sixties with acute or convalescent COVID-19. The CDR3 coding sequence is TGTGCCAGCAGCGTAGGTGTGGGCCGCTATGGCTACACCTTC. This codes for CASSVGVGRYGYTF.